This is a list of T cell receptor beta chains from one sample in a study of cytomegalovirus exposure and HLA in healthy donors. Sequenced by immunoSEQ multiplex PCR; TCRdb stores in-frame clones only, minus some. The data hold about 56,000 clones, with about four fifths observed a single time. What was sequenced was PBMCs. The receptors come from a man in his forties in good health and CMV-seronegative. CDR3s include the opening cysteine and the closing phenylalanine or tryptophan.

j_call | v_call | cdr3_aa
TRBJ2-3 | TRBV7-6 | CASSLDFGLAGGTDTQYF
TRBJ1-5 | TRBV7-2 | CASSADRIRPQHF
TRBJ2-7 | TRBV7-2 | CASSSTSYEQYF
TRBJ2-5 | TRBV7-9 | CASSFGLGLAGRETQYF
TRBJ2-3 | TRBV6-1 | CAGRGGRMGTDTQYF
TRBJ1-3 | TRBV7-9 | CASSLILQGRSGNTIYF
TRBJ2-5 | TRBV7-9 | CASSSPVYGDRDQETQYF
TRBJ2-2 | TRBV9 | CASSVGGGNTGELFF
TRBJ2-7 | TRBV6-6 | CASSYSGQGNYEQYF
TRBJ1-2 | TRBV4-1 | CASSQETVANYGYTF
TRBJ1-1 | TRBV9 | CASSKYDTLNTEAFF
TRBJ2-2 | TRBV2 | CASSSDSGTGELFF
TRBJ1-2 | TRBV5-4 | CASSLGDSRSNYGYTF
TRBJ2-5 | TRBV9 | CASSLAGQRGTHETQYF
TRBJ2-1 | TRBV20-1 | CSATQNNEQFF
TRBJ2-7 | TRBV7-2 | CASSLANPNLRTSGGYEQYF
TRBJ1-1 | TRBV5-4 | CASSPPGGAVNTEAFF
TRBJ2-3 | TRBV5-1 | CASSVLTSGGTTDTQYF
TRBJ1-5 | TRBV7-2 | CASSFDLGQGTQHF
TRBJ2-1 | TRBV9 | CASSVEGQVNEQFF
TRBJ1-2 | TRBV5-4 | CASSLELGILGSYGYTF
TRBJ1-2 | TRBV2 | CASVLQGQTNYGYTF
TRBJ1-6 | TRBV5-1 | CASSLTGMGRSPLHF
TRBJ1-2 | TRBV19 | CASRPGQSWECTF
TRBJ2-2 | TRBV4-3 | CASSQEGGRTGELFF
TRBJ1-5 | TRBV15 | CATQDRQGRWDRNQPQHF
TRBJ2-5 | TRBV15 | CATSSNRGQGETQYF
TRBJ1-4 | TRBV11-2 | CASSRSGTGGEKLFF
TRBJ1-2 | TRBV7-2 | CASSYESGNYGYTF
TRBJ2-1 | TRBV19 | CASSIQLAGVEQFF
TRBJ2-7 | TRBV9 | CASSVATGGYEQYF
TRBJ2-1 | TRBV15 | CATSRDASGGWEQFF
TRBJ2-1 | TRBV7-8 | CASSSGLAEFTANEQFF
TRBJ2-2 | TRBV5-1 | CASSLDGVEEELFF
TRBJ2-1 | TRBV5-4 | CASSLDLQVLNEQFF
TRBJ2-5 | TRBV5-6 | CASSLTGVQETQYF
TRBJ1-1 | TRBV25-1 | CASRKTGLNTEAFF
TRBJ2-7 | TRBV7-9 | CASSPGLAIYEQYF
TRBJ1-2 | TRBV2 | CASTADRGRAYGYTF
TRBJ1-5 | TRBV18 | CASSPTGRNQPQHF
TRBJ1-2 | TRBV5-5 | CASSLSGLMGGTANYGYTF
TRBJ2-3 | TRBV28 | CASSPGLSTDTQYF
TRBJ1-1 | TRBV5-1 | CASSSRGGLGDTEAFF
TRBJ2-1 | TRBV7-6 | CASSLWLAGGSSYNEQFF
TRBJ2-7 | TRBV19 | CASSMARANEQYF
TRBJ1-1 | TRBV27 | CASSFGGTVNTEAFF
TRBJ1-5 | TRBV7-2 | CASSAEVNAQHF
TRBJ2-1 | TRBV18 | CASSPPWGAYNEQFF
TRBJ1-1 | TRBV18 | CASSLRTGNTEAFF
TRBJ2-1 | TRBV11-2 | CASSLRRGNEQFF
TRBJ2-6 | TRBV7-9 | CAGRPSGANVLTF
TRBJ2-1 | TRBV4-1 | CASSTPLGGEQFF